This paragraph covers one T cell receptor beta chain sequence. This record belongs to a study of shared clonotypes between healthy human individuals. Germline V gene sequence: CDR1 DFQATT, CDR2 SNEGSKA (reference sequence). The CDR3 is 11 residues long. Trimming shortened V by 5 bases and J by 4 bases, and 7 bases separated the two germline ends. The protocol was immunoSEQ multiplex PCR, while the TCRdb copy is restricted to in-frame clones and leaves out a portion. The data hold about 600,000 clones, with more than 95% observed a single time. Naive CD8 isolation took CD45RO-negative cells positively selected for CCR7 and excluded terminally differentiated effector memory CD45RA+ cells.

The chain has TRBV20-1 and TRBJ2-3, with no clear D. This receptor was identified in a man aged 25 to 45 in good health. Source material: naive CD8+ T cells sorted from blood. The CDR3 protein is CSAPVPDTQYF. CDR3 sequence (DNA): TGCAGTGCTCCTGTCCCAGATACGCAGTATTTT.